These T cell receptor beta chains were read from a single sample in a study of blood T cell repertoires in COVID-19. The data were produced by immunoSEQ multiplex PCR, yet TCRdb's version contains in-frame clones alone and is incomplete. The sample records some 240,000 clones, 87% being singletons. The material sequenced was peripheral blood. The receptors shown here come from a man aged 55 to 70 who had recovered from COVID-19. CDR3s include the opening cysteine and the closing phenylalanine or tryptophan. D genes are given only for firm matches. The size field is filled for only some rows; it gives once, few, many or a size class.

j_call,d_call,cdr3_length,v_call,clone_size,cdr3_aa,cdr3_nt
TRBJ2-1,TRBD2,16,TRBV29-1,NA,CSVDLAGGQGHNEQFF,TGCAGCGTCGATCTAGCGGGGGGGCAGGGCCACAATGAGCAGTTCTTC
TRBJ2-1,NA,12,TRBV29-1,NA,CSVEHRYNEQFF,TGCAGCGTTGAACACAGGTACAATGAGCAGTTCTTC
TRBJ1-1,TRBD1,14,TRBV3-1/TRBV3-2,NA,CASRDTGVGTEAFF,TGTGCCAGCAGAGACACAGGGGTTGGCACTGAAGCTTTCTTT
TRBJ2-3,TRBD1,15,TRBV6-5,NA,CASSRTGGVTDTQYF,TGTGCCAGCAGTCGGACAGGGGGCGTAACAGATACGCAGTATTTT
TRBJ2-3,NA,15,TRBV6-5,NA,CASRAPTGGEDTQYF,TGTGCCAGCAGGGCCCCAACCGGTGGAGAGGATACGCAGTATTTT
TRBJ2-1,TRBD2,14,TRBV7-9,NA,CASSLSGAWNEQFF,TGTGCCAGCAGTTTGAGCGGGGCCTGGAATGAGCAGTTCTTC
TRBJ2-3,TRBD1,15,TRBV6-5,NA,CASSYMGQGTDTQYF,TGTGCCAGCAGTTATATGGGACAGGGCACAGATACGCAGTATTTT
TRBJ2-5,NA,14,TRBV5-5,NA,CASSPRVPQETQYF,TGTGCCAGCAGCCCCAGGGTTCCCCAAGAGACCCAGTACTTC
TRBJ1-5,NA,14,TRBV28,NA,CASKEGISGQPQHF,TGTGCCAGCAAGGAGGGAATTTCGGGACAGCCCCAGCATTTT
TRBJ2-3,NA,12,TRBV3-1/TRBV3-2,many,CASSHQGHTQYF,TGTGCCAGCAGCCATCAGGGGCATACGCAGTATTTT
TRBJ2-1,NA,12,TRBV6-2/TRBV6-3,NA,CASSQMGPEQFF,TGTGCCAGCAGTCAGATGGGGCCTGAGCAGTTCTTC
TRBJ1-1,NA,14,TRBV7-9,NA,CASSYHILNTEAFF,TGTGCCAGCAGCTATCACATATTGAACACTGAAGCTTTCTTT
TRBJ1-2,NA,14,TRBV5-4,NA,CASSLGTSNYGYTF,TGTGCCAGCAGCTTAGGGACATCAAACTATGGCTACACCTTC
TRBJ1-1,TRBD1,15,TRBV9,NA,CASSGTGGARTEAFF,TGTGCCAGCAGCGGGACAGGGGGCGCTCGGACTGAAGCTTTCTTT